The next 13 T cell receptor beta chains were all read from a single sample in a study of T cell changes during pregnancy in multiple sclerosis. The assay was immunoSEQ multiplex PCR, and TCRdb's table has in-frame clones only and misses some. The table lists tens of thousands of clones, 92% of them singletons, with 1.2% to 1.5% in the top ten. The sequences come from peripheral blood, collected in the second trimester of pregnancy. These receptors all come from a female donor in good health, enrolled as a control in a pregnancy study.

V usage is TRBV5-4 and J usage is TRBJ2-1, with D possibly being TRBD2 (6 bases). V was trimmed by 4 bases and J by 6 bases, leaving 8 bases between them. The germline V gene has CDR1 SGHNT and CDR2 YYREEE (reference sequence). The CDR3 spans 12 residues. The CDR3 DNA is TGTGCCAGCAGCACGGGACTCAATGAGCAGTTCTTC. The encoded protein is CASSTGLNEQFF. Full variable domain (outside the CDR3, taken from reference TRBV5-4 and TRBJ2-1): ETGVTQSPTHLIKTRGQQVTLRCSSQSGHNTVSWYQQALGQGPQFIFQYYREEENGRGNFPPRFSGLQFPNYSSELNVNALELDDSALYLCASSTGLNEQFFGPGTRLTVL.

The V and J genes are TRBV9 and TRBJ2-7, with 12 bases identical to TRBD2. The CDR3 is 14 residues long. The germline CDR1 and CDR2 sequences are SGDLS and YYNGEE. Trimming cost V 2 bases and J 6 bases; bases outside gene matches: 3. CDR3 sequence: CASSVLAGGPEQYF. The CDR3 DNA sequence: TGTGCCAGCAGCGTCCTAGCGGGAGGGCCCGAGCAGTACTTC.

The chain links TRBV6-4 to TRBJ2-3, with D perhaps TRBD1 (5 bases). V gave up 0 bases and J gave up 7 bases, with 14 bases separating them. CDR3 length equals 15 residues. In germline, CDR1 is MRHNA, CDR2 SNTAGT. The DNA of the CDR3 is TGTGCCAGCAGTGACTCGGAAGTAGGGGCCCATACGCAGTATTTT. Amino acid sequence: CASSDSEVGAHTQYF.

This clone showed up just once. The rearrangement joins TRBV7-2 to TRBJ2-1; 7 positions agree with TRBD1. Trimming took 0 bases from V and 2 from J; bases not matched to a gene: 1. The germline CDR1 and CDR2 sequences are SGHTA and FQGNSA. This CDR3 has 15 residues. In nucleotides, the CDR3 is TGTGCCAGCAGCTTAGCGGGACAGACCTACAATGAGCAGTTCTTC. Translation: CASSLAGQTYNEQFF.

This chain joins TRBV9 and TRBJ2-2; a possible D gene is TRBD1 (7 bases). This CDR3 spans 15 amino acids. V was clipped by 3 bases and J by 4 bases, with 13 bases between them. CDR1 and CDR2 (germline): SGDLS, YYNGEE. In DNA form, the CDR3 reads TGTGCCAGCAGCGCCCAGGGGGGCACCACCGGGGAGCTGTTTTTT. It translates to CASSAQGGTTGELFF.

The CDR3 nucleotides read TGTGCCAGCAGCGTAGTTAGCGGGAGGGCCAATGAGCAGTTCTTC. This translates into CASSVVSGRANEQFF. The chain joins TRBV9 to TRBJ2-1; TRBD2 matches at 11 bases. The CDR3 loop spans 15 amino acids. The trim removed 0 bases at V and 6 bases at J, leaving 2 bases unmatched. Germline V gives CDR1 SGDLS, CDR2 YYNGEE.

CDR3 residues: CASSIAGEVGELFF. The CDR3 nucleotides are TGTGCCAGCAGTATAGCGGGAGAGGTCGGGGAGCTGTTTTTT. The V gene is TRBV6-5, the J gene TRBJ2-2; 9 bases fit TRBD2. Germline V CDR1 and CDR2: MNHEY, SVGAGI. This CDR3 is built from 14 residues. V dropped 5 bases and J dropped 7; count of bases not matched to a gene: 5.

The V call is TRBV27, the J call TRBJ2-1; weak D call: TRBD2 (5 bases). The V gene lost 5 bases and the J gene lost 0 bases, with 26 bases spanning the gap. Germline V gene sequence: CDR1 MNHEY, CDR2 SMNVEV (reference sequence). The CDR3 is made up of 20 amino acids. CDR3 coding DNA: TGTGCCAGCAGTCCCCATCAGGTGGCTAGCCAAGACTACTCCTACAATGAGCAGTTCTTC. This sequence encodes CASSPHQVASQDYSYNEQFF.

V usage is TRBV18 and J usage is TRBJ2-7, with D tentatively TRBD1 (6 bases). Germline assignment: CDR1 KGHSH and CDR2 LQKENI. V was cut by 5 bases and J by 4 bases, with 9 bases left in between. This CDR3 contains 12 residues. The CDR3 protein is CASSVQGYEQYF. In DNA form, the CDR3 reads TGTGCCAGCTCAGTACAGGGTTACGAGCAGTACTTC.

CDR3 sequence reads: CASSPSGTGSEQYF. The CDR3 DNA reads TGTGCCAGCTCACCGAGTGGGACAGGGTCCGAGCAGTACTTC. The V call is TRBV18, the J call TRBJ2-7; 9 nucleotides match TRBD1. The germline V gene encodes CDR1 KGHSH and CDR2 LQKENI. V was clipped by 3 bases and J by 6 bases; unmatched bases: 6. This CDR3 has 14 amino acids.

CDR3 loop: CASRGTGLFSNQPQHF. CDR3 DNA: TGTGCCAGCCGCGGGACAGGGCTTTTTAGCAATCAGCCCCAGCATTTT. V usage is TRBV2 and J usage is TRBJ1-5; 9 nucleotides align to TRBD1. V trimming: 8 bases; J trimming: 0 bases; junction bases outside the gene matches: 8. The CDR3 covers 16 residues. Germline V gene sequence: CDR1 SNHLY, CDR2 FYNNEI.

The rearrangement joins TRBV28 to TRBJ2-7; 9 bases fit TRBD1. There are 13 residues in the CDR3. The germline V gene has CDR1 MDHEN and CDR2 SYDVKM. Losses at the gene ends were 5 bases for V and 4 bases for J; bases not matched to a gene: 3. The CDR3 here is CASSPDRGYEQYF. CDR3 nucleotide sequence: TGTGCCAGCAGTCCCGACAGGGGGTACGAGCAGTACTTC.

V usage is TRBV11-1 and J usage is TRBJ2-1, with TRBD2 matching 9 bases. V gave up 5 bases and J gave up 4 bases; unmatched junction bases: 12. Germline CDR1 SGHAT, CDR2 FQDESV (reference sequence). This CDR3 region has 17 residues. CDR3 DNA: TGTGCCAGCAGCCTAAGAAAGCGGGAGGACCTTTACAATGAGCAGTTCTTC. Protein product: CASSLRKREDLYNEQFF.